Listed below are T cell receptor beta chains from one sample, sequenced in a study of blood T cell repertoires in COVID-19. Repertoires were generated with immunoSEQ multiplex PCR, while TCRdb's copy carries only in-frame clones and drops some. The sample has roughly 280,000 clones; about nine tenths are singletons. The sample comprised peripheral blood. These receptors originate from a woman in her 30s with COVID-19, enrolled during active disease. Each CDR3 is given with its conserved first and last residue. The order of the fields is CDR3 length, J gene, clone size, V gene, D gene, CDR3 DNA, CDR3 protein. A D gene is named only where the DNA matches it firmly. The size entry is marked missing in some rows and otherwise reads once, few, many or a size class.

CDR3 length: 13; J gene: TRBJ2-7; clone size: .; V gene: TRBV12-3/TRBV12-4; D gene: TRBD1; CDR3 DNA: TGTGCCAGCAGTTTCCGACAGGGGGCCGAGCAGTACTTC; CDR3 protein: CASSFRQGAEQYF
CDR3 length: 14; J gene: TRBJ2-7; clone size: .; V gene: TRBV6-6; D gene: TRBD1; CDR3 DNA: TGTGCCAGCCGTCTGGGACAGGGTAACTACGAGCAGTACTTC; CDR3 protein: CASRLGQGNYEQYF
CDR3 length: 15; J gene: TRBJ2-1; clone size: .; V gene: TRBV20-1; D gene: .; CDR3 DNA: TGCAGTGCTAGTAGCCGCAGGCCGCTCTACAATGAGCAGTTCTTC; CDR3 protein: CSASSRRPLYNEQFF
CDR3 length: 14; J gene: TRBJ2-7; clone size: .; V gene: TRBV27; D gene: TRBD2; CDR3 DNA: TGTGCCAGCAGTTCCGGGACTAGCGGGTACGAGCAGTACTTC; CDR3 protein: CASSSGTSGYEQYF
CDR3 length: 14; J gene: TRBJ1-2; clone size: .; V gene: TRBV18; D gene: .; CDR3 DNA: TGTGCCAGCTCACTCGACAGCCAAATCTATGGCTACACCTTC; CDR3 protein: CASSLDSQIYGYTF
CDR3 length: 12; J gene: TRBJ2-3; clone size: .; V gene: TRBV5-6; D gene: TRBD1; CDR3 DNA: TGTGCCAGCAGGCGGACAGGAGATACGCAGTATTTT; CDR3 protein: CASRRTGDTQYF
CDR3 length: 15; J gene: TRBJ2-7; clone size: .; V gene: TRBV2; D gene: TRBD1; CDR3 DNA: TGTGCCAGCAGCGGACAGGGATTCAGCTCCTACGAGCAGTACTTC; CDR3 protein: CASSGQGFSSYEQYF
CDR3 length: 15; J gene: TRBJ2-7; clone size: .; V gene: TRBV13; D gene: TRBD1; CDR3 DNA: TGTGCCAGCAGCTTAGCCGGGACAGGCTCCTACGAGCAGTACTTC; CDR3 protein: CASSLAGTGSYEQYF
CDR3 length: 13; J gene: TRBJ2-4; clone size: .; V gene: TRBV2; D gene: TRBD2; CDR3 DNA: TGTGCCAGCAGTGATCCTAGCGGGTACATTCAGTACTTC; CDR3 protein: CASSDPSGYIQYF
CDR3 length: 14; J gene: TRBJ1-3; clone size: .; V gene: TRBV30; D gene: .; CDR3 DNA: TGTGCCTGGAGAAAGACAGGCTCTGGAAACACCATATATTTT; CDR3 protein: CAWRKTGSGNTIYF
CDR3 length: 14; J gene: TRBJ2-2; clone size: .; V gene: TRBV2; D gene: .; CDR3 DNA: TGTGCCAGCACCGAGCGAAGGAACACCGGGGAGCTGTTTTTT; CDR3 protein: CASTERRNTGELFF
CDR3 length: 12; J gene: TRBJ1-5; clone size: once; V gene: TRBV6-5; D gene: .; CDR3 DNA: TGTGCCACCTCCGGGGGGGATCAGCCCCAGCATTTT; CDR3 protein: CATSGGDQPQHF
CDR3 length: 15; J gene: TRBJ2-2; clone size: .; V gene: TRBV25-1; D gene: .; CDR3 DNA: TGTGCCAGCAGTGACCCCGGACTTGACACCGGGGAGCTGTTTTTT; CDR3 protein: CASSDPGLDTGELFF
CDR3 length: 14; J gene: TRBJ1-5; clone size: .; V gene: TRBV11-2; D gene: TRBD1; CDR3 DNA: TGTGCCAGCAGCAGTCGGACAGGGAATCAGCCCCAGCATTTT; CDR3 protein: CASSSRTGNQPQHF
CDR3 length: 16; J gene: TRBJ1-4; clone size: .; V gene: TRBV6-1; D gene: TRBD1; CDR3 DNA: TGTGCCAGCAGTGAATACAAAGGGGACAGGGGTGAAAAACTGTTTTTT; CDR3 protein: CASSEYKGDRGEKLFF
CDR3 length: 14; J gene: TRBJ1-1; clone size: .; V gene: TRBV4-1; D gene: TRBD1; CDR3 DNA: TGCGCCAGCAGCCACCGGGACAGGGGAAGTGAAGCTTTCTTT; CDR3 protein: CASSHRDRGSEAFF
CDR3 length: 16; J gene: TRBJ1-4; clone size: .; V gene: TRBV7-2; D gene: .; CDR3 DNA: TGTGCCAGCAGCTCCATGGGGAGGGGTCAGAATGAAAAACTGTTTTTT; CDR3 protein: CASSSMGRGQNEKLFF
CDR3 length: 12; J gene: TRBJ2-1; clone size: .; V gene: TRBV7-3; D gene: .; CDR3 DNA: TGTGCCAGCAGCGTAGGGGACAATGAGCAGTTCTTC; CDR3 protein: CASSVGDNEQFF
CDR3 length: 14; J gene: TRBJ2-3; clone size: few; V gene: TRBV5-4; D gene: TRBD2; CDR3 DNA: TGTGCCAGCAGCCGGGGAGCGGGAGCAGATACGCAGTATTTT; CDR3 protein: CASSRGAGADTQYF
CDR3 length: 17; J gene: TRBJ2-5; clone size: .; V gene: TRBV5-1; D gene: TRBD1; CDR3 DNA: TGCGCCAGCAGCTGGGGGGGCCGGGACAGGGGGCCGGAGACCCAGTACTTC; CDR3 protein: CASSWGGRDRGPETQYF
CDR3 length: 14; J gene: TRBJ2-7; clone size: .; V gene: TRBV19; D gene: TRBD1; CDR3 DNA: TGTGCCAGTAGTCTTGGACAGGACTTTGGCGAGCAGTACTTC; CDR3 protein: CASSLGQDFGEQYF
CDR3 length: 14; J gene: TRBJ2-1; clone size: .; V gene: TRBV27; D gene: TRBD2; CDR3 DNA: TGTGCCAGCAGCCAGACTAGCGGGAGTGGTGAGCAGTTCTTC; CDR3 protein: CASSQTSGSGEQFF
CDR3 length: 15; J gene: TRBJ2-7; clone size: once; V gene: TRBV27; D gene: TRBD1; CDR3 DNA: TGTGCCAGCAGCCGGTGGACAGGGGCTTGGGGGGAGCAGTACTTC; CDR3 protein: CASSRWTGAWGEQYF
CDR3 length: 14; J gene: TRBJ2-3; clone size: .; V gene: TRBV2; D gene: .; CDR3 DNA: TGTGCCAGCAGTGTAGGAGGGTTTGTAGATACGCAGTATTTT; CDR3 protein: CASSVGGFVDTQYF
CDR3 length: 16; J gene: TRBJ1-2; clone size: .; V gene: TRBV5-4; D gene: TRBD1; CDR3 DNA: TGTGCCAGCAGCTTGTCTCCGGACAGGGCTCGGTATGGCTACACCTTC; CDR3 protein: CASSLSPDRARYGYTF
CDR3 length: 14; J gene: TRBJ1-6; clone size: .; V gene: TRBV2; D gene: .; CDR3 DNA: TGTGCCACCCAGGGCAGCTCCTATAATTCACCCCTCCACTTT; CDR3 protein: CATQGSSYNSPLHF
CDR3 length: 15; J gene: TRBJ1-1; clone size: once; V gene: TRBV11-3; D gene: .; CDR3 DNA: TGTGCCAGCAGTCTCAACGGGCTGAGGGACACTGAAGCTTTCTTT; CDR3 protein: CASSLNGLRDTEAFF
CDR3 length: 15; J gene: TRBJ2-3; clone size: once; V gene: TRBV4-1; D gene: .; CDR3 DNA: TGCGCCAGCAGCCACACCCCACAGGAGACAGATACGCAGTATTTT; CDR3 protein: CASSHTPQETDTQYF
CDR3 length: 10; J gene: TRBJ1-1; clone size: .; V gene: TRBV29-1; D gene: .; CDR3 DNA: TGCAGCGTAGAACGAGCTGAAGCTTTCTTT; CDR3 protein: CSVERAEAFF
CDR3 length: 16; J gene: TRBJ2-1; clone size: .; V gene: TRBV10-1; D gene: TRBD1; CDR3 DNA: TGCGCCAGCAGTGTATACGACAGGGGGCACTACAATGAGCAGTTCTTC; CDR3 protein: CASSVYDRGHYNEQFF
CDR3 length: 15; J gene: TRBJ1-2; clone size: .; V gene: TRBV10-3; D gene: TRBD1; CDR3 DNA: TGTGCCATCAGTAAACAAGGACAGGGCGGATCTGGCTACACCTTC; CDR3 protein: CAISKQGQGGSGYTF
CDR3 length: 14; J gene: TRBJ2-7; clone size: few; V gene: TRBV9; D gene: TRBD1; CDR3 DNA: TGTGCCAGCAGCCCTTCGGGACAGAAGTACGAGCAGTACTTC; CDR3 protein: CASSPSGQKYEQYF
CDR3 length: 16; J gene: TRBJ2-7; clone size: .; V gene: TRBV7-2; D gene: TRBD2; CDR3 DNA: TGTGCCAGCAGCTTAGCCCTAGCGGGAGGGAGCCCCGAGCAGTACTTC; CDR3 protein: CASSLALAGGSPEQYF
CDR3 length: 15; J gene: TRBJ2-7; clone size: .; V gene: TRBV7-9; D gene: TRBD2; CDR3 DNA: TGTGCCAGCAGCTTAGGGAGCGGGAGTCGAGGCGAGCAGTACTTC; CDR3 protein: CASSLGSGSRGEQYF
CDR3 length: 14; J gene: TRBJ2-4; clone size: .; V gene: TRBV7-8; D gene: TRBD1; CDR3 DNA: TGTGCCAGCAGCGCCCGGGACAGGGTAAACATTCAGTACTTC; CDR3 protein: CASSARDRVNIQYF
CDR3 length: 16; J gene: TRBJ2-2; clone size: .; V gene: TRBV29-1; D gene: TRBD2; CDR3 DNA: TGCAGCGTTCGAGCGGGAGGGACTTCGAACACCGGGGAGCTGTTTTTT; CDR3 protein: CSVRAGGTSNTGELFF
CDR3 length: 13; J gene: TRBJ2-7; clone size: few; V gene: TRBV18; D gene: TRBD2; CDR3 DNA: TGTGCCAGCTCACGGGGGGGGACTTTTTGGTCCGTCTTC; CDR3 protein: CASSRGGTFWSVF
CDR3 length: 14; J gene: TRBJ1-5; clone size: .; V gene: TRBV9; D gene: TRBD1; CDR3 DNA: TGTGCCAGCAGCCCGACAGGGGCCAATCAGCCCCAGCATTTT; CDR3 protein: CASSPTGANQPQHF
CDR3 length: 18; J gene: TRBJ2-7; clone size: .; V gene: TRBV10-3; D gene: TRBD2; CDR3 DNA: TGTGCCGTCAAAAATGGACTAGCGGGAGCAATGGGGGGGACCGAGCAGTACTTC; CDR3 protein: CAVKNGLAGAMGGTEQYF
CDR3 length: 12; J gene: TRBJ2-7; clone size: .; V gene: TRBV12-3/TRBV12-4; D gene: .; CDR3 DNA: TGTGCCAGCCTACGCCAGGGGTACGAGCAGTACTTC; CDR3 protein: CASLRQGYEQYF
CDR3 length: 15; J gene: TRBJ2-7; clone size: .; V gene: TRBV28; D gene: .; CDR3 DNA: TGTGCCAGCAGCCGCGACGGACAGAGCTCCTACGAGCAGTACTTC; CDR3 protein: CASSRDGQSSYEQYF